This T cell receptor beta chain is drawn from a study of T cell responses to AZD1222 COVID-19 vaccine. The table came from immunoSEQ multiplex PCR; TCRdb's copy has only in-frame clones and leaves some out. The sample includes some 150,000 clones, more than 85% of them seen just once. This clone has only a few counts. Antigen unknown. The CDR3 sequence is 18 residues long. Germline V gives CDR1 SGHTA, CDR2 FQGTGA. V dropped 1 base and J dropped 0; count of bases not matched to a gene: 6. Overall study findings and caveats: It was only after the peak T cell response that any repertoires were sampled.

The gene calls are TRBV7-3 and TRBJ2-2, with TRBD2 identical over 9 bases. The sample here was peripheral blood, taken 28 days after the second AZD1222 dose. The source is an adult who received the AZD1222 COVID-19 vaccine. The CDR3 loop is CASSLISLAGSNTGELFF. The DNA for the CDR3 is TGTGCCAGCAGCTTAATTTCCCTAGCGGGGTCGAACACCGGGGAGCTGTTTTTT. Complete variable domain (other parts from reference TRBV7-3 and TRBJ2-2): GAGVSQTPSNKVTEKGKYVELRCDPISGHTALYWYRQSLGQGPEFLIYFQGTGAADDSGLPNDRFFAVRPEGSVSTLKIQRTERGDSAVYLCASSLISLAGSNTGELFFGEGSRLTVL.